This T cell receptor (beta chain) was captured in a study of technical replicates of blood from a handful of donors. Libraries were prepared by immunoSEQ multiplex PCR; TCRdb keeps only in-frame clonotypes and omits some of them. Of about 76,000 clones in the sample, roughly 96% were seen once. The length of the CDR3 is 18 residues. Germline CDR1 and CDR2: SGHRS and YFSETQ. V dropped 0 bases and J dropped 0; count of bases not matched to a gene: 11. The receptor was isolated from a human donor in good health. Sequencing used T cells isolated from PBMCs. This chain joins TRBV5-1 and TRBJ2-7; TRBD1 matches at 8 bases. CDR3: CASSLAPLDRALSYEQYF. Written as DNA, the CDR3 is TGCGCCAGCAGCTTGGCTCCACTGGACAGGGCCCTCTCCTACGAGCAGTACTTC.